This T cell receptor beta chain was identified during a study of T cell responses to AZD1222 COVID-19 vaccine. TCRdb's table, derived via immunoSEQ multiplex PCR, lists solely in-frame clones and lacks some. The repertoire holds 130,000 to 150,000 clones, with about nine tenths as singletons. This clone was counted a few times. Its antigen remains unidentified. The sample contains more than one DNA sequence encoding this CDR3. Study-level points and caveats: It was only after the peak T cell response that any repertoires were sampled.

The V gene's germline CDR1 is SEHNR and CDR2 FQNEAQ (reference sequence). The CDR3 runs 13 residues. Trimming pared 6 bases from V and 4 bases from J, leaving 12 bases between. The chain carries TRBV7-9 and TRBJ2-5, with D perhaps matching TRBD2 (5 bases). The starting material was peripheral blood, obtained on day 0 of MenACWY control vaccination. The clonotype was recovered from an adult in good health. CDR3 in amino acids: CASSPRGPETQYF. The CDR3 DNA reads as TGTGCCAGCAGTCCCCGGGGTCCAGAGACCCAGTACTTC.